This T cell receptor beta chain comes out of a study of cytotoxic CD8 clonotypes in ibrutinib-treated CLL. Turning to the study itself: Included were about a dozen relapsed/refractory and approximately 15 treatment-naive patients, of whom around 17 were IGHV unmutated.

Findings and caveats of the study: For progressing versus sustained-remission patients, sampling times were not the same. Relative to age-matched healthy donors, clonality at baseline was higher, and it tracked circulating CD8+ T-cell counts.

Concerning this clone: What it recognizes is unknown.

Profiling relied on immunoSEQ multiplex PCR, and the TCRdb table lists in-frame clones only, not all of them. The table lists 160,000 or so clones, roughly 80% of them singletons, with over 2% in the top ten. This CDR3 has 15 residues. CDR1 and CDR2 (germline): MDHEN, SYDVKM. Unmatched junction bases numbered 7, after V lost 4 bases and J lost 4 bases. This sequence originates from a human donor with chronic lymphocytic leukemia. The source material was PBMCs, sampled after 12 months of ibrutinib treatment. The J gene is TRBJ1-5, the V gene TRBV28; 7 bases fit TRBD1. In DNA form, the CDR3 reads TGTGCCAGCAGTTCAGCGTCACAGGGGAATCAGCCCCAGCATTTT. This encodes CASSSASQGNQPQHF.